The 28 T cell receptor beta chains presented below share a single source sample, sequenced in a study of CD4 T cells in relation to SARS-CoV-2 and coronaviruses. Unexposed donor CD4+ T cells date from 2011-2018, before the COVID-19 pandemic. Isolation of CD4+ T cells took place after nine to ten days in culture. No antigen is known for these receptors. Here immunoSEQ multiplex PCR was the method, and the copy in TCRdb shows in-frame clones only, minus some. The repertoire holds around 15,000 clones, with about 73% as singletons. Material for sequencing was CD4+ T cells from PBMCs, cultured in vitro. These receptor sequences come from a human donor in good health.

The rearrangement uses TRBV5-1 and TRBJ1-1; a weak D match, TRBD1 (5 bases). CDR1 and CDR2 (germline): SGHRS, YFSETQ. CDR3 length: 14 residues. The V gene lost 3 bases and the J gene lost 6 bases, with 15 bases spanning the gap. CDR3 DNA: TGCGCCAGCAGCTCCGGGACGCCTACATCTGAAGCTTTCTTT. Its protein product is CASSSGTPTSEAFF.

This rearrangement joins TRBV6-6 to TRBJ2-1; 10 bases match TRBD2. From germline, CDR1 is MNHNY and CDR2 SVGAGI (reference sequence). CDR3 length equals 17 residues. The V gene end was trimmed by 5 bases and the J gene end by 0 bases; junction bases not matched to a gene: 7. The DNA for the CDR3 is TGTGCCAGCAGTCTTCATCCTAGCGGGAGCTCCTACAATGAGCAGTTCTTC. This sequence encodes CASSLHPSGSSYNEQFF.

The CDR3 nucleotides read TGTGCCAGCTCCACCCAGAACACTGAAGCTTTCTTT. This codes for CASSTQNTEAFF. The chain is built from TRBV18 and TRBJ1-1, with D hard to call. V gave up 6 bases and J gave up 1 base, with 6 bases separating them. Germline CDR1 and CDR2: KGHSH and LQKENI. CDR3 length: 12 amino acids.

The chain is built from TRBV9 and TRBJ1-3; D not certain. CDR1 and CDR2 (germline): SGDLS, YYNGEE. The V end lost 4 bases, the J end lost 13 bases, and 12 bases lay between the germline ends. The CDR3 has 11 residues. CDR3 sequence: CASSPGVGIYF. CDR3 nucleotides: TGTGCCAGCAGCCCCGGGGTAGGAATATATTTT.

V gene TRBV19 combines with J gene TRBJ1-5; 8 bases are shared with TRBD1. V was pared by 6 bases and J by 2 bases, with 18 bases of the junction left unmatched. The germline gives CDR1 LNHDA, CDR2 SQIVND (reference sequence). The CDR3 runs 19 residues. CDR3 sequence (DNA): TGTGCCAGTAGCCTGGGGGGCTTTTCGACAGGGGACGGCAATCAGCCCCAGCATTTT. Residues: CASSLGGFSTGDGNQPQHF.

The V and J genes are TRBV5-6 and TRBJ1-6; 7 bases are shared with TRBD1. Germline V gene data show CDR1 as SGHDT and CDR2 as YYEEEE. Trimming took 2 bases from V and 10 from J; bases not matched to a gene: 9. CDR3 size: 15 residues. CDR3 sequence: CASSLEGAPRSPLHF. The DNA of the CDR3 is TGTGCCAGCAGCTTAGAGGGGGCGCCTCGGTCACCCCTCCACTTT.

J is TRBJ2-3 and V is TRBV11-3; 13 positions match TRBD2. In germline, CDR1 is SGHNT, CDR2 YENEEA. The CDR3 contains 16 residues. Trimming took 5 bases from V and 6 from J; bases not matched to a gene: 8. For the CDR3, the DNA is TGTGCCAGCAGCCCAGGACTAGCGGGAGAGTCGGATACGCAGTATTTT. Translating it yields CASSPGLAGESDTQYF.

V and J are TRBV6-5 and TRBJ2-7, with D possibly TRBD1 on 6 matching bases. The germline CDR1 and CDR2 sequences are MNHEY and SVGAGI. The CDR3 has 14 amino acids. Trimming removed 0 bases from V and 7 bases from J, with 13 bases in between. CDR3: CASSYSATGLEQYF. In DNA, the CDR3 is TGTGCCAGCAGTTACTCCGCAACAGGGCTAGAGCAGTACTTC.

V and J are TRBV19 and TRBJ1-2; 11 bases agree with TRBD1. The V gene's germline CDR1 is LNHDA and CDR2 SQIVND (reference sequence). The CDR3 sequence is 15 residues long. Losses at the gene ends were 5 bases for V and 8 bases for J; bases not matched to a gene: 10. This chain's CDR3 is CASSAGTGGSWGYTF. CDR3 DNA: TGTGCCAGTAGTGCCGGGACAGGGGGAAGCTGGGGCTACACCTTC.

CDR3 protein: CASSTGLQSRGYTF. The CDR3 coding sequence is TGTGCCAGCAGTACAGGGTTACAGAGTCGGGGCTACACCTTC. V gene TRBV6-5 combines with J gene TRBJ1-2; perhaps TRBD1 as D (6 bases). Germline lookup yields CDR1 MNHEY and CDR2 SVGAGI. This CDR3 region has 14 residues. Trimming stripped 5 bases from V and 8 bases from J, with 18 bases between.

V usage is TRBV12-3 or TRBV12-4 and J usage is TRBJ1-2; weak D call: TRBD1 (5 bases). This CDR3 is 13 amino acids long. With 6 bases removed from V and 7 bases from J, the gap between germline ends came to 15 bases. As DNA, the CDR3 is TGTGCCAGCAGCCGGTGGGGGTCCCCTGGCTACACCTTC. Protein product: CASSRWGSPGYTF.

The rearrangement links TRBV20-1 to TRBJ2-3; D uncertain. Looked up from germline, CDR1 is DFQATT and CDR2 is SNEGSKA (reference sequence). CDR3 size: 11 residues. Trimming stripped 4 bases from V and 3 bases from J, with 5 bases between. The chain's CDR3 is CSAIHTDTQYF. In DNA form, the CDR3 reads TGCAGTGCTATCCATACAGATACGCAGTATTTT.

V gene TRBV5-1 combines with J gene TRBJ1-6, with a tentative D call TRBD1 (5 bases). Germline V gene sequence: CDR1 SGHRS, CDR2 YFSETQ. There are 15 residues in the CDR3. The ends were cut back, 0 bases at V and 5 bases at J, with 9 bases in the middle. The CDR3 DNA reads TGCGCCAGCAGCTTGGATGGGGCCGATAATTCACCCCTCCACTTT. Translating gives CASSLDGADNSPLHF. The full variable domain, in which reference TRBV5-1 and TRBJ1-6 provide the parts outside the CDR3, is KAGVTQTPRYLIKTRGQQVTLSCSPISGHRSVSWYQQTPGQGLQFLFEYFSETQRNKGNFPGRFSGRQFSNSRSEMNVSTLELGDSALYLCASSLDGADNSPLHFGNGTRLTVT.

The chain is built from TRBV2 and TRBJ1-3, with 10 bases fitting TRBD1. There are 15 residues in the CDR3. With 7 bases clipped from V and 0 bases from J, the junction kept 3 bases outside the gene matches. The germline gives CDR1 SNHLY, CDR2 FYNNEI. For the CDR3, the DNA is TGTGCCAGCACGGGGACAGGGGTCTCTGGAAACACCATATATTTT. Amino acids: CASTGTGVSGNTIYF.

The V call is TRBV30, the J call TRBJ1-1; unclear D gene. The germline CDR1 and CDR2 sequences are GTSNPN and SVGIG (reference sequence). This CDR3 contains 12 residues. V dropped 2 bases and J dropped 4 bases, with 8 bases sitting between them. CDR3: CAWSTRSTEAFF. The DNA of the CDR3 is TGTGCCTGGAGTACCCGAAGCACTGAAGCTTTCTTT.

There are a few counts of this clone. This chain connects TRBV7-9 to TRBJ2-5; 8 nucleotides agree with TRBD1. The V segment lost 5 bases and the J segment 6 bases; nucleotides outside the gene matches: 5. The CDR3 is 13 residues long. The germline gives CDR1 SEHNR, CDR2 FQNEAQ (reference sequence). CDR3 protein: CASSKTGDKTQYF. CDR3 in DNA: TGTGCCAGCAGCAAGACAGGGGATAAGACCCAGTACTTC.

This clone was picked up one time. The V gene is TRBV5-1, the J gene TRBJ2-2, with 12 bases identical to TRBD1. Trimming removed 2 bases from V and 4 bases from J; junction bases left unmatched: 15. The germline CDR1 and CDR2 sequences are SGHRS and YFSETQ. The length of the CDR3 is 20 residues. The CDR3 reads CASSFAFYIRDRGPTGELFF. CDR3 nucleotide sequence: TGCGCCAGCAGCTTTGCGTTCTACATCCGGGACAGGGGGCCCACCGGGGAGCTGTTTTTT.

The chain uses TRBV10-3 and TRBJ2-7, with 8 bases that match TRBD1. In germline, CDR1 is ENHRY, CDR2 SYGVKD. V shed 3 bases and J 2 bases; nucleotides not matched to a gene: 6. The CDR3 contains 15 residues. As DNA, the CDR3 is TGTGCCATCAGTGATCCCAGGACAGGGCCCTACGAGCAGTACTTC. Protein product: CAISDPRTGPYEQYF.

The chain carries TRBV7-3 and TRBJ2-7; D ambiguous. This CDR3 is built from 15 residues. CDR1 and CDR2 (germline): SGHTA, FQGTGA. Trimming removed 1 base at V and 3 bases at J, with 13 bases between. Written as DNA, the CDR3 is TGTGCCAGCAGCTTAATGGTGGGGAAGAACTACGAGCAGTACTTC. Amino acid sequence: CASSLMVGKNYEQYF.

This clone was counted once. The rearrangement links TRBV6-5 to TRBJ1-3, with D hard to call. This CDR3 has 13 amino acids. V gave up 4 bases and J gave up 3 bases, with 7 bases separating them. Per germline, CDR1 MNHEY and CDR2 SVGAGI. The CDR3, as DNA: TGTGCCAGCAGTTCTGGGTATGGAAACACCATATATTTT. This codes for CASSSGYGNTIYF.

This chain joins TRBV7-9 and TRBJ2-7, with a tentative D call TRBD1 (6 bases). Between the trimmed V and J ends, which lost 5 bases and 0 bases, there was a span of 11 bases. CDR1 is SEHNR, CDR2 FQNEAQ, per germline (reference sequence). The CDR3 extends over 14 amino acids. CDR3 sequence: CASSDYRDSYEQYF. The CDR3 nucleotides read TGTGCCAGCAGCGATTACAGGGACTCCTACGAGCAGTACTTC.

In its sample, this clone was seen a few times. The rearrangement uses TRBV18 and TRBJ1-2; D is ambiguous. The germline CDR1 and CDR2 sequences are KGHSH and LQKENI. V was trimmed by 3 bases and J by 6 bases, leaving 5 bases between them. This CDR3 has 11 residues. The CDR3 here is CASSPGDGYTF. CDR3 nucleotide sequence: TGTGCCAGCTCACCTGGGGATGGCTACACCTTC.

This clone was recorded only once. V is TRBV12-5 and J is TRBJ2-1; D is ambiguous. This CDR3 has 14 amino acids. V lost 0 bases and J 8 bases, leaving 11 bases between the germline ends. Germline V gene sequence: CDR1 LGHNT, CDR2 FRNRAP. The CDR3 nucleotides are TGTGCTAGTGGTTTGGTCTCCTCGCAGTATGAGCAGTTCTTC. As protein: CASGLVSSQYEQFF. Full variable domain (remainder filled in from reference TRBV12-5 and TRBJ2-1): DARVTQTPRHKVTEMGQEVTMRCQPILGHNTVFWYRQTMMQGLELLAYFRNRAPLDDSGMPKDRFSAEMPDATLATLKIQPSEPRDSAVYFCASGLVSSQYEQFFGPGTRLTVL.

This rearrangement joins TRBV25-1 to TRBJ2-7; TRBD1 aligns across 11 bases. The CDR3 is 15 residues long. The germline CDR1 and CDR2 sequences are MGHDK and SYGVNS. Trimming cost V 5 bases and J 5 bases; bases outside gene matches: 8. The CDR3 region has the DNA TGTGCCAGCAGTTTTCCAGGACAGGGGGCCCACGAGCAGTACTTC. It translates to CASSFPGQGAHEQYF.

The V call is TRBV6-4, the J call TRBJ2-1; maybe TRBD1 (6 bases). V lost 4 bases and J lost 4, with 14 bases in between. The V gene's germline CDR1 is MRHNA and CDR2 SNTAGT. This CDR3 comprises 15 residues. CDR3 nucleotides: TGTGCCAGCAGTGTGGAAGCGGACAGATACAATGAGCAGTTCTTC. It is translated as CASSVEADRYNEQFF.

The chain links TRBV18 to TRBJ1-1; the match to TRBD1 covers 9 bases. The junction had 5 bases not matched to a gene; V was cut back by 5 bases and J by 1 base. The CDR3 contains 15 residues. Germline loops: CDR1 KGHSH, CDR2 LQKENI. CDR3 protein: CASSFSGQGNTEAFF. The CDR3 region has the DNA TGTGCCAGCTCATTTTCGGGACAGGGGAACACTGAAGCTTTCTTT.

This clone was detected a few times. The genes are TRBV30 and TRBJ2-1; 12 bases agree with TRBD2. The CDR3 is made up of 16 amino acids. V trimming: 7 bases; J trimming: 3 bases; junction bases outside the gene matches: 10. Germline lookup yields CDR1 GTSNPN and CDR2 SVGIG (reference sequence). CDR3 sequence (DNA): TGTGCCTTCACTCGACTAGCGGGAGCGTACTACAATGAGCAGTTCTTC. Encoded protein: CAFTRLAGAYYNEQFF.

The chain is built from TRBV19 and TRBJ2-1; possible D gene TRBD2, 6 bases. The V and J ends lost 3 bases and 0 bases respectively, with 18 bases between them. CDR1 and CDR2 from the germline V gene are LNHDA and SQIVND (reference sequence). There are 18 residues in the CDR3. The DNA of the CDR3 is TGTGCCAGTAGTATCATCTCGTCGTTGACTAGCTCCTACAATGAGCAGTTCTTC. Its translation: CASSIISSLTSSYNEQFF.